This T cell receptor (beta chain) was sequenced in a study of T cell responses to AZD1222 COVID-19 vaccine. Regarding the study as a whole: Spike-specific TCR breadth and depth both grew after two AZD1222 doses. Most donors were white British, females outnumbered males, and clonal diversity was possibly underestimated. Reportedly, nearly half the spike-specific TCRs target unmutated variant regions. There were repertoire samples only from the period after the peak T cell response.

The ends lost 2 bases at V and 6 bases at J; junction bases unmatched: 6. Germline V lookup: CDR1 SNHLY, CDR2 FYNNEI. CDR3 length equals 15 residues. This clone was detected a few times. No antigen is known for it. Assay: immunoSEQ multiplex PCR; the TCRdb copy retains only in-frame clones and omits some. The sample consists of about 94,000 clones, about 88% of them appearing once. The material sequenced was peripheral blood, taken on day 0 of AZD1222 vaccination. V and J are TRBV2 and TRBJ2-2; TRBD1 aligns across 7 bases. This sequence was found in an adult in good health. Here the CDR3 reads CASSEQGQPSGELFF. The DNA for the CDR3 is TGTGCCAGCAGTGAACAGGGACAGCCATCCGGGGAGCTGTTTTTT.